The 31 T cell receptor beta chains presented below share a single source sample, sequenced in a study of T cells after yellow fever vaccination. TCRdb fed the 5' RACE reads into MiXCR, producing one record per CDR3 protein. The sample holds approximately 140,000 distinct CDR3 sequences, 7% to 9% seen once. Specimen: CD4+ T cells sorted from PBMCs, collected 5 days after the yellow fever booster vaccination. The receptor set was obtained from a young man who received the YFV17D yellow fever vaccine.

This clonotype occurred many times. The chain couples TRBV12-3 or TRBV12-4 to TRBJ1-2; the D gene is possibly TRBD1 (5 bases). V was cut by 1 base and J by 6 bases, with 9 bases left in between. The CDR3 extends over 13 amino acids. In nucleotides, the CDR3 is TGTGCCAGCAGTTTAGTTGGGACCCATGGCTACACCTTC. Its translation: CASSLVGTHGYTF.

This clonotype has at least ten counts. The rearrangement uses TRBV7-2 and TRBJ2-7; 7 bases match TRBD2. V was pared by 2 bases and J by 1 base, with 2 bases of the junction left unmatched. In germline, CDR1 is SGHTA, CDR2 FQGNSA. The CDR3 covers 14 residues. CDR3 nucleotide sequence: TGTGCCAGCAGCTTATGGGGGGGATCCTACGAGCAGTACTTC. The encoded protein is CASSLWGGSYEQYF.

This clonotype was found many times. The chain employs TRBV5-1 and TRBJ2-7; TRBD1 agrees at 7 bases. The CDR3 length is 16 residues. The V and J ends lost 4 bases and 0 bases, in that order; junction bases with no gene match: 10. Germline CDR1 SGHRS, CDR2 YFSETQ. The chain's CDR3 is CASSASGGPSSYEQYF. Here the CDR3 DNA reads TGCGCCAGCAGCGCATCAGGGGGACCAAGCTCCTACGAGCAGTACTTC.

In its sample, this clonotype was seen many times. The chain links TRBV24-1 to TRBJ2-1; D assignment may be TRBD1 or TRBD2 (5 bases each). From germline, CDR1 is KGHDR and CDR2 SFDVKD. The length of the CDR3 is 14 residues. Trimming took 5 bases from V and 7 from J, leaving 14 bases between them. The CDR3 loop reads CATSGDAGANEQFF. In nucleotides, the CDR3 is TGTGCCACCAGTGGGGACGCCGGGGCAAATGAGCAGTTCTTC.

The chain links TRBV9 to TRBJ2-5; no clear D gene. V was pared by 0 bases and J by 5 bases, with 8 bases between. CDR3 size: 13 residues. Germline V gene data show CDR1 as SGDLS and CDR2 as YYNGEE. The CDR3 coding sequence is TGTGCCAGCAGCGTAGAGGCCGGGGAGACCCAGTACTTC. Protein: CASSVEAGETQYF.

This clonotype was seen ten or more times. The J gene is TRBJ2-5, the V gene TRBV7-6; D possibly matches TRBD1 or TRBD2 (5 bases each). The CDR3 length is 13 residues. CDR1 SGHVS and CDR2 FNYEAQ come from the germline V gene. V lost 5 bases and J lost 5, with 12 bases in between. The CDR3 DNA reads as TGTGCCAGCAGCGCTGGGACCCGCGAGACCCAGTACTTC. Translated, it gives CASSAGTRETQYF.

The sample holds many counts of this clonotype. V is TRBV27 and J is TRBJ2-1; possibly TRBD1 for D (6 bases). CDR3 length equals 14 residues. Trimming left V 3 bases short and J 6 bases short, with 12 bases between. Looked up from germline, CDR1 is MNHEY and CDR2 is SMNVEV (reference sequence). CDR3 DNA sequence: TGTGCCAGCAGTTTTTTAAGGGGGTCCAATGAGCAGTTCTTC. Translated, it gives CASSFLRGSNEQFF.

In its sample, this clonotype was seen a few times. The chain combines TRBV18 with TRBJ2-1; D call uncertain. The CDR3 contains 12 residues. Germline CDR1 and CDR2: KGHSH and LQKENI. Trimming took off 0 bases at V and 6 bases at J, with 3 bases between the two ends. This CDR3 reads CASSPPSNEQFF. The CDR3 nucleotides read TGTGCCAGCTCACCACCGAGCAATGAGCAGTTCTTC. Complete variable domain (other parts from reference TRBV18 and TRBJ2-1): NAGVMQNPRHLVRRRGQEARLRCSPMKGHSHVYWYRQLPEEGLKFMVYLQKENIIDESGMPKERFSAEFPKEGPSILRIQQVVRGDSAAYFCASSPPSNEQFFGPGTRLTVL.

This clonotype was observed at least ten times. The V gene is TRBV7-6, the J gene TRBJ2-3; D possibly corresponds to TRBD2 (5 bases). Trimming removed 2 bases at V and 3 bases at J, with 21 bases between. Germline assignment: CDR1 SGHVS and CDR2 FNYEAQ. The CDR3 extends over 18 amino acids. DNA of the CDR3: TGTGCCAGCAGCTTACAGAACCCCTGGGCGGGTAGAACAGATACGCAGTATTTT. This translates into CASSLQNPWAGRTDTQYF.

This clonotype appeared many times. The rearrangement links TRBV29-1 to TRBJ2-7; TRBD2 agrees at 10 bases. The CDR3 sequence is 13 residues long. Germline assignment: CDR1 SQVTM and CDR2 ANQGSEA. V was pared by 6 bases and J by 4 bases, with 6 bases of the junction left unmatched. The DNA for the CDR3 is TGCAGCGTCCGGACTAGCGGATCGTACGAGCAGTACTTC. Amino acids: CSVRTSGSYEQYF.

This clonotype was counted many times. This rearrangement joins TRBV6-5 to TRBJ2-1; the D gene is possibly TRBD2 (6 bases). The CDR3 has 15 amino acids. CDR1 and CDR2 (germline): MNHEY, SVGAGI. Trimming shortened V by 4 bases and J by 2 bases, and 12 bases separated the two germline ends. CDR3 in amino acids: CASSSGGIAYNEQFF. DNA for the CDR3: TGTGCCAGCAGTTCGGGCGGGATCGCCTACAATGAGCAGTTCTTC.

This clonotype was seen repeatedly, ten times or more. The rearrangement joins TRBV12-3 or TRBV12-4 to TRBJ2-7, with D maybe TRBD1 (6 bases). The CDR3 runs to 15 residues. Deletions cut 4 bases from V and 4 bases from J, with 17 bases between. In nucleotides, the CDR3 is TGTGCCAGCAGTTCTATACAGGGTACAGGGTACGAGCAGTACTTC. Amino acids: CASSSIQGTGYEQYF.

This clonotype was counted between two and nine times. The gene calls are TRBV5-1 and TRBJ2-1; perhaps D is TRBD1 or TRBD2 (5 bases each). CDR3 size: 14 residues. The ends were cut back, 9 bases at V and 0 bases at J, with 13 bases in the middle. Germline V gene data show CDR1 as SGHRS and CDR2 as YFSETQ. CDR3 loop: CATNAGSSYNEQFF. The DNA of the CDR3 is TGCGCCACCAATGCAGGGAGCTCCTACAATGAGCAGTTCTTC. Variable domain in full (rest from reference TRBV5-1 and TRBJ2-1): KAGVTQTPRYLIKTRGQQVTLSCSPISGHRSVSWYQQTPGQGLQFLFEYFSETQRNKGNFPGRFSGRQFSNSRSEMNVSTLELGDSALYLCATNAGSSYNEQFFGPGTRLTVL.

Many counts were recorded for this clonotype. The chain combines TRBV28 with TRBJ2-5; 7 positions agree with TRBD2. Looked up from germline, CDR1 is MDHEN and CDR2 is SYDVKM. Trimming cost V 11 bases and J 2 bases; bases outside gene matches: 5. This CDR3 comprises 12 residues. CDR3: CAAGVGQETQYF. CDR3 nucleotide sequence: TGTGCCGCGGGGGTCGGGCAAGAGACCCAGTACTTC.

V is TRBV6-1 and J is TRBJ2-3; D is possibly TRBD1 or TRBD2 (5 bases each). CDR1 and CDR2 from the germline V gene are MNHNS and SASEGT. V lost 6 bases to trimming and J lost 10 bases, with 20 bases between them. CDR3 length: 14 residues. The CDR3 nucleotides are TGTGCCAGCAGCGGGACCCGCGAAGTAGGCTCGCAGTATTTT. It yields the protein CASSGTREVGSQYF.

This clonotype was observed at least ten times. CDR3 bases: TGTGCCAGCACCCTCTCCGGGACATTTGGAGAGACCCAGTACTTC. Protein product: CASTLSGTFGETQYF. This sequence joins TRBV28 and TRBJ2-5; tentatively, D is TRBD1 (6 bases). Per the germline V gene, CDR1 is MDHEN and CDR2 is SYDVKM. The length of the CDR3 is 15 residues. The V gene lost 7 bases and the J gene lost 4 bases, with 19 bases spanning the gap.

This clonotype has a count of ten or more. The chain recombines TRBV3-1 with TRBJ1-2; the D is unclear. Trimming shortened V by 4 bases and J by 5 bases, and 17 bases separated the two germline ends. CDR3 length equals 15 residues. The germline V gene has CDR1 LGHDT and CDR2 YNNKEL (reference sequence). CDR3 amino acids: CASSRSPTVDYGYTF. The CDR3 DNA sequence: TGTGCCAGCAGCCGTTCACCCACAGTCGATTATGGCTACACCTTC.

This clonotype was found many times. The chain uses TRBV5-1 and TRBJ2-1; 9 bases line up with TRBD2. The CDR3 spans 14 residues. V shed 4 bases, J shed 4 bases, and the junction held 3 bases outside the gene matches. Germline CDR1 is SGHRS and CDR2 is YFSETQ. The CDR3 nucleotides are TGCGCCAGCAGCAAGGGACTAGCATACAATGAGCAGTTCTTC. It yields the protein CASSKGLAYNEQFF.

This clonotype was observed at least ten times. The chain links TRBV20-1 to TRBJ2-1; D gene unclear. V lost 6 bases to trimming and J lost 2 bases, with 14 bases between them. Germline V gene lookup returns CDR1 DFQATT and CDR2 SNEGSKA (reference sequence). CDR3 size: 14 residues. The CDR3, as DNA: TGCAGTGCACGAGAGAAGTCAACCTACAATGAGCAGTTCTTC. Protein product: CSAREKSTYNEQFF.

This clonotype has at least ten counts. The chain combines TRBV3-1 with TRBJ2-7, with 13 nucleotides matching TRBD2. The CDR3 is 16 amino acids. Losses at the gene ends were 2 bases for V and 3 bases for J; bases not matched to a gene: 4. Germline CDR1 is LGHDT and CDR2 is YNNKEL (reference sequence). Here the CDR3 DNA reads TGTGCCAGCAGCCAACGGACTAGCGGGAGTTTCTACGAGCAGTACTTC. Translation: CASSQRTSGSFYEQYF.

Only a few counts were recorded for this clonotype. The rearrangement uses TRBV5-4 and TRBJ2-7; 7 bases match TRBD1. V lost 4 bases to trimming and J lost 2 bases; unmatched junction nucleotides: 9. Germline V lookup: CDR1 SGHNT, CDR2 YYREEE (reference sequence). CDR3 size: 15 residues. In nucleotides, the CDR3 is TGTGCCAGCAGCACTCAGACAGGGTCCCCCTACGAGCAGTACTTC. Encoded protein: CASSTQTGSPYEQYF.

This chain joins TRBV12-3 or TRBV12-4 and TRBJ2-3; 7 bases map to TRBD1. The CDR3 is 17 residues long. V lost 4 bases and J lost 2; bases outside the gene matches: 12. The CDR3 protein is CASSSPGAGTDTDTQYF. Written as DNA, the CDR3 is TGTGCCAGCAGTTCCCCTGGGGCAGGGACAGACACAGATACGCAGTATTTT.

This clonotype was counted at least ten times. Written as DNA, the CDR3 is TGTGCCAGCAGTGTGGATTACGAGCAGTACTTC. Protein: CASSVDYEQYF. J is TRBJ2-7 and V is TRBV28; no clear D gene. The CDR3 covers 11 residues. V lost 5 bases, J lost 4 bases, and 6 bases lay in between. Germline values: CDR1 MDHEN, CDR2 SYDVKM.

This clonotype was seen more than once but under ten times. CDR3 sequence (DNA): TGTGCCAGCAGCTCGCGGGAGGACACAGATACGCAGTATTTT. Residues: CASSSREDTDTQYF. The V and J genes are TRBV7-3 and TRBJ2-3; 8 nucleotides line up with TRBD2. This CDR3 is 14 amino acids long. Germline loops: CDR1 SGHTA, CDR2 FQGTGA. Trimming removed 4 bases from V and 2 bases from J; junction bases left unmatched: 2.

This clonotype appeared a few times. The chain links TRBV30 to TRBJ1-5; 12 bases match TRBD1. The trim removed 4 bases at V and 2 bases at J, leaving 9 bases unmatched. Germline-derived CDR1 and CDR2 are GTSNPN and SVGIG (reference sequence). CDR3 length: 17 residues. In nucleotides, the CDR3 is TGTGCCTGGACCGGGACAGGGGGCGTCGGTGGCAATCAGCCCCAGCATTTT. Translating it yields CAWTGTGGVGGNQPQHF.

In this sample, this clonotype turned up a few times. The chain uses TRBV29-1 and TRBJ2-5, with a tentative D call TRBD1 (6 bases). Germline V lookup: CDR1 SQVTM, CDR2 ANQGSEA. Trimming stripped 3 bases from V and 2 bases from J, with 10 bases between. This CDR3 is built from 13 residues. As DNA, the CDR3 is TGCAGCGTTGAGAAGGGGACACAAGAGACCCAGTACTTC. It specifies CSVEKGTQETQYF.

The chain couples TRBV7-9 to TRBJ2-6, with TRBD1 matching over 7 bases. The trim removed 6 bases at V and 1 base at J, leaving 3 bases unmatched. The CDR3 spans 15 residues. Germline V lookup: CDR1 SEHNR, CDR2 FQNEAQ (reference sequence). CDR3 sequence reads: CASRQQGSGANVLTF. CDR3 in DNA: TGTGCCAGCAGACAACAGGGGTCTGGGGCCAACGTCCTGACTTTC.

This clonotype was seen at least ten times. The chain links TRBV15 to TRBJ2-1; 9 nucleotides line up with TRBD1. This CDR3 region has 15 residues. The V gene end was trimmed by 4 bases and the J gene end by 1 base; junction bases not matched to a gene: 2. Per the germline V gene, CDR1 is LNHNV and CDR2 is YYDKDF (reference sequence). The CDR3 DNA sequence: TGTGCCACCAGCATACAGGGGGCATCCTACAATGAGCAGTTCTTC. Translating gives CATSIQGASYNEQFF. Full variable domain (outside the CDR3, taken from reference TRBV15 and TRBJ2-1): DAMVIQNPRYQVTQFGKPVTLSCSQTLNHNVMYWYQQKSSQAPKLLFHYYDKDFNNEADTPDNFQSRRPNTSFCFLDIRSPGLGDTAMYLCATSIQGASYNEQFFGPGTRLTVL.

In its sample, this clonotype was seen many times. V is TRBV29-1 and J is TRBJ2-1; D not resolved. The CDR3 contains 13 residues. In germline, CDR1 is SQVTM, CDR2 ANQGSEA. V was pared by 6 bases and J by 2 bases, with 11 bases between. This CDR3 is CSVRTNTYNEQFF. CDR3 sequence (DNA): TGCAGCGTCCGAACTAATACCTACAATGAGCAGTTCTTC.

The table lists this clonotype with many counts. CDR3 protein: CASRAGTSSGDTQYF. CDR3 bases: TGCGCCAGCAGGGCCGGGACTAGCAGTGGAGATACGCAGTATTTT. The V call is TRBV5-1, the J call TRBJ2-3, with TRBD2 identical over 9 bases. The ends lost 5 bases at V and 5 bases at J; junction bases unmatched: 9. The CDR3 runs 15 residues. Germline CDR1 reads SGHRS; CDR2 reads YFSETQ.

This clonotype has ten or more counts. J is TRBJ1-6 and V is TRBV12-3 or TRBV12-4; 7 nucleotides agree with TRBD1. This CDR3 is built from 15 residues. V shed 4 bases and J 9 bases; nucleotides not matched to a gene: 9. CDR3 amino acids: CASSSRETGRSPLHF. The CDR3 DNA sequence: TGTGCCAGCAGTTCCCGAGAGACAGGGCGTTCACCCCTCCACTTT.